Listed below are T cell receptor beta chains from one sample, sequenced in a study of T cells in Graves' hyperthyroidism and ophthalmopathy. TCRdb ran MiXCR on the multiplex PCR reads and lists one entry per CDR3 protein. This sample has fewer than 350,000 distinct CDR3 sequences, with around 18% found just once. Sequenced sample: blood. The receptor set was obtained from a woman aged 35 to 49 with Graves' ophthalmopathy. Both conserved end residues are part of each CDR3. A D gene is named only where the DNA matches it firmly. Some rows have no size entry. The others give once, few or many, or a class for an expanded clone.

D: .; size: .; V: TRBV6-2/TRBV6-3; J: TRBJ2-7; DNA: TGTGCCAGCCTTGGCAGAGGGTTGGGGGAGCAGTACTTC; CDR3: CASLGRGLGEQYF
D: .; size: many; V: TRBV20-1; J: TRBJ1-1; DNA: TGCAGTGCTAGGGTCAAGACAGGAATGAACACTGAAGCTTTCTTT; CDR3: CSARVKTGMNTEAFF
D: .; size: few; V: TRBV12-3/TRBV12-4; J: TRBJ1-2; DNA: TGTGCCAGCAGGTTCGCAGGGGGCTACACCTTC; CDR3: CASRFAGGYTF
D: .; size: few; V: TRBV12-3/TRBV12-4; J: TRBJ2-1; DNA: TGTGCCAGCAGTCATGTATACCCCTACGAGCAGTTCTTC; CDR3: CASSHVYPYEQFF
D: .; size: many; V: TRBV7-2; J: TRBJ1-2; DNA: TGTGCCAGCAGCTTAACGGGTCTCCAGGATCATGGCTACACCTTC; CDR3: CASSLTGLQDHGYTF
D: .; size: many; V: TRBV7-9; J: TRBJ1-2; DNA: TGTGCCAGCAGCTTTGCTAGCGCGGCTAACTATGGCTACACCTTC; CDR3: CASSFASAANYGYTF
D: TRBD1; size: many; V: TRBV6-1; J: TRBJ2-7; DNA: TGTGCCAGCAAACCGGACAGGGGGACCTACGAGCAGTACTTC; CDR3: CASKPDRGTYEQYF
D: TRBD2; size: many; V: TRBV4-2; J: TRBJ2-5; DNA: TGTGCCAGCAGCCAAGATGGGAAGCGGGAGATGCCTGAGACCCAGTACTTC; CDR3: CASSQDGKREMPETQYF
D: TRBD2; size: .; V: TRBV15; J: TRBJ2-5; DNA: TGTGCCACCAGCAGAACGCCGGGACTAGCGGGAGGGGAGACCCAGTACTTC; CDR3: CATSRTPGLAGGETQYF
D: .; size: many; V: TRBV11-2; J: TRBJ2-7; DNA: TGTGCCAGCAGCTTAGACCCACTTGGGGTGTACGAGCAGTACTTC; CDR3: CASSLDPLGVYEQYF
D: TRBD2; size: many; V: TRBV12-3/TRBV12-4; J: TRBJ2-5; DNA: TGTGCCAGCAGTTTAAGCGGGAGGAGTTCTACGGAGACCCAGTACTTC; CDR3: CASSLSGRSSTETQYF
D: .; size: .; V: TRBV18; J: TRBJ2-7; DNA: TGTGCCAGCTCACCCATACAGGGCTCCTACGAGCAGTACTTC; CDR3: CASSPIQGSYEQYF
D: TRBD1; size: many; V: TRBV13; J: TRBJ2-7; DNA: TGTGCCAGCAGCCAGACCGGGACAGGGACGTACGAGCAGTACTTC; CDR3: CASSQTGTGTYEQYF
D: .; size: many; V: TRBV12-3/TRBV12-4; J: TRBJ1-1; DNA: TGTGCCAGCAGTTTCGACAGAGGAGGGTCTGAAGCTTTCTTT; CDR3: CASSFDRGGSEAFF
D: TRBD2; size: medium-sized; V: TRBV12-3/TRBV12-4; J: TRBJ2-5; DNA: TGTGCCAGCAGTCTTGCCTCCGGGACTAAAGAGACCCAGTACTTC; CDR3: CASSLASGTKETQYF
D: TRBD2; size: many; V: TRBV28; J: TRBJ2-5; DNA: TGTGCCAGCAGTTTATCTAGCGGGAGAGAGACCCAGTACTTC; CDR3: CASSLSSGRETQYF
D: .; size: many; V: TRBV11-2; J: TRBJ1-1; DNA: TGTGCCAGCAGCTTAATCGGCGGGACTGAAGCTTTCTTT; CDR3: CASSLIGGTEAFF
D: TRBD2; size: many; V: TRBV7-9; J: TRBJ2-3; DNA: TGTGCCAGCAGCTTTCCTGGCGGGAGGGACACAGATACGCAGTATTTT; CDR3: CASSFPGGRDTDTQYF
D: .; size: many; V: TRBV28; J: TRBJ2-7; DNA: TGTGCCAGCAGTTTAGAGGCTCCCTACGAGCAGTACTTC; CDR3: CASSLEAPYEQYF
D: TRBD2; size: .; V: TRBV28; J: TRBJ2-7; DNA: TGTGCCATCAAAAGGACCCCGGGACTATACTCCTACGAGCAGTACTTC; CDR3: CAIKRTPGLYSYEQYF
D: TRBD2; size: few; V: TRBV30; J: TRBJ2-1; DNA: TGTGCCTGGAGCCCGGGACTAGCGGGAGGGGAGCAGTTCTTC; CDR3: CAWSPGLAGGEQFF
D: .; size: many; V: TRBV6-1; J: TRBJ2-7; DNA: TGTGCCAGCACCGGTGGCCTCTACGAGCAGTACTTC; CDR3: CASTGGLYEQYF
D: .; size: many; V: TRBV7-2; J: TRBJ2-6; DNA: TGTGCCAGCAGCTCCGCCTATAGGCTCTCCTCTGGGGCCAACGTCCTGACTTTC; CDR3: CASSSAYRLSSGANVLTF
D: .; size: .; V: TRBV28; J: TRBJ1-6; DNA: TGTGCCAGCAGGACCGAGGGTACCAGCTCCTATAATTCACCCCTCCACTTT; CDR3: CASRTEGTSSYNSPLHF
D: TRBD1; size: many; V: TRBV6-1; J: TRBJ2-7; DNA: TGTGCCAGCAGTCATAACAGGGGGCGAGGGTACGAGCAGTACTTC; CDR3: CASSHNRGRGYEQYF
D: TRBD1; size: many; V: TRBV27; J: TRBJ2-7; DNA: TGTGCCAGCAGGGAACAGGGGACCCACGAGCAGTACTTC; CDR3: CASREQGTHEQYF
D: .; size: many; V: TRBV24-1; J: TRBJ2-4; DNA: TGTGCCACCAGTGATCAGAACAGGGCCCTAGCCAAAAACATTCAGTGCTTC; CDR3: CATSDQNRALAKNIQCF
D: .; size: many; V: TRBV24-1; J: TRBJ1-2; DNA: TGTGCCACCAGTCGAGGGCAAAACTATGGCTACACCTTC; CDR3: CATSRGQNYGYTF
D: .; size: many; V: TRBV9; J: TRBJ2-7; DNA: TGTGCCAGCAGCGTACTTGGGGCGTGGGGCTACGAGCAGTACTTC; CDR3: CASSVLGAWGYEQYF
D: .; size: many; V: TRBV5-1; J: TRBJ1-2; DNA: TGCGCCAGCAGCTGGACAGTCTATGGCTACACCTTC; CDR3: CASSWTVYGYTF
D: .; size: .; V: TRBV6-4; J: TRBJ1-1; DNA: TGTGCCAGCAGTGACTCGTGGGGGGGGGGCACTGAAGCTTTCTTT; CDR3: CASSDSWGGGTEAFF